The clone carrying this TCR beta chain was observed at least ten times. The antigen is not known. TCRdb called the reads again in MiXCR, with one record for every CDR3 protein. The sample holds about 900,000 distinct CDR3 sequences, 30% to 40% seen once. These data originate in a study of T cell repertoires in cytomegalovirus infection. Overall study context: HLA-C-restricted CMV epitopes, recently identified, and well-studied HLA-B-restricted ones were used by the study.

Points from the study as a whole: Clonotype analysis showed dominance of the ex vivo response by HLA-C-restricted CMV-specific TCR beta clonotypes.

Trimming removed 5 bases from V and 0 bases from J, with 11 bases in between. Per the germline V gene, CDR1 is SEHNR and CDR2 is FQNEAQ (reference sequence). CDR3 length equals 15 residues. The TCR originated in a human donor in good health (CMV status not recorded). Some clones in this sample may be carry-over from other donors' samples. This material consisted of cultured CD8+ T cells from PBMCs, taken from culture after CMV antigen stimulation. J is TRBJ2-1 and V is TRBV7-9; D tentatively reads TRBD1 or TRBD2 (5 bases each). CDR3: CASSPGLSSYNEQFF. For the CDR3, the DNA is TGTGCCAGCAGCCCGGGGCTCAGCTCCTACAATGAGCAGTTCTTC.